The 20 T cell receptor beta chains below come from one sample, sequenced in a study of vaccination and CD4 T cells after COVID-19. The treatment denotes: roughly 10-day PBMC culture with coronavirus spike peptide pools or control peptides (ViraFEST assay). Antigen specificity for these receptors is unknown. An Oncomine TCR Beta short-read assay was used to sequence the DNA from cultured CD4+ T cells. TCRdb fed the PCR reads into MiXCR, producing one record per CDR3 protein. The repertoire holds around 19,000 distinct CDR3 sequences, with less than 55% as singletons. The specimen sequenced was CD4+ T cells from blood, cultured in vitro. These receptors were taken from a human donor who had recovered from COVID-19.

This clonotype turned up a few times. The V and J genes are TRBV7-2 and TRBJ2-5; 9 bases align to TRBD2. The junction had 8 bases not matched to a gene; V was cut back by 3 bases and J by 3 bases. CDR1 is SGHTA, CDR2 FQGNSA, per germline. The CDR3 runs 16 residues. CDR3 bases: TGTGCCAGCAGCTTTCAAGCGGGAGGAGTTAAAGAGACCCAGTACTTC. Its translation: CASSFQAGGVKETQYF.

This chain joins TRBV5-1 and TRBJ1-2, with D maybe TRBD1 (5 bases). Trimming cost V 4 bases and J 1 base, with 11 bases left between them. Germline lookup yields CDR1 SGHRS and CDR2 YFSETQ. This CDR3 is built from 14 residues. CDR3 DNA: TGCGCCAGCAGCCCCGACCAGGGTAACTATGGCTACACCTTC. Translating gives CASSPDQGNYGYTF.

This clonotype was seen once. The chain employs TRBV20-1 and TRBJ1-1; possibly TRBD1 for D (5 bases). The V and J ends lost 0 bases and 5 bases respectively, with 16 bases between them. Germline V gene lookup returns CDR1 DFQATT and CDR2 SNEGSKA (reference sequence). The CDR3 loop spans 15 amino acids. The CDR3 loop reads CSARDRREKATEAFF. CDR3 DNA sequence: TGCAGTGCTAGAGATCGCAGGGAGAAAGCGACTGAAGCTTTCTTT.

J is TRBJ2-1 and V is TRBV24-1; D gene ambiguous. The V end lost 3 bases, the J end lost 2 bases, and 10 bases lay between the germline ends. Germline V gives CDR1 KGHDR, CDR2 SFDVKD. This CDR3 is built from 15 residues. CDR3 sequence (DNA): TGTGCCACCAGTGATCCCAATAAACCCTACAATGAGCAGTTCTTC. This gives the protein CATSDPNKPYNEQFF.

This clonotype occurred once. The chain couples TRBV28 to TRBJ2-7; possibly TRBD1 for D (6 bases). V gave up 5 bases and J gave up 4 bases, with 12 bases separating them. This CDR3 is built from 13 residues. Germline CDR1 is MDHEN and CDR2 is SYDVKM. Here the CDR3 DNA reads TGTGCCAGCAGTACGTCCGGACAGTACGAGCAGTACTTC. The encoded protein is CASSTSGQYEQYF.

The chain recombines TRBV11-1 with TRBJ2-2; 9 bases align to TRBD1. This CDR3 has 16 residues. Losses at the gene ends were 1 base for V and 5 bases for J; bases not matched to a gene: 5. Germline CDR1 SGHAT, CDR2 FQDESV (reference sequence). Here the CDR3 DNA reads TGTGCCAGCAGCTTAGTGGGACAGGGCGGGACCGGGGAGCTGTTTTTT. It translates to CASSLVGQGGTGELFF.

This clonotype was counted a few times. The CDR3 is CAISESNVGQPQHF. For the CDR3, the DNA is TGTGCCATCAGTGAGTCGAACGTGGGCCAGCCCCAGCATTTT. V usage is TRBV10-3 and J usage is TRBJ1-5; D is unclear. The length of the CDR3 is 14 residues. Trimming stripped 0 bases from V and 7 bases from J, with 10 bases between. Looked up from germline, CDR1 is ENHRY and CDR2 is SYGVKD.

The chain joins TRBV20-1 to TRBJ1-5; 9 bases line up with TRBD1. With 0 bases clipped from V and 1 base from J, the junction kept 13 bases outside the gene matches. CDR1 DFQATT and CDR2 SNEGSKA come from the germline V gene (reference sequence). CDR3 length: 19 residues. This CDR3 reads CSAREVSHWGQGSNQPQHF. The DNA for the CDR3 is TGCAGTGCTAGAGAAGTGAGTCACTGGGGACAGGGCAGCAATCAGCCCCAGCATTTT.

A few counts support this clonotype. The V and J genes are TRBV5-1 and TRBJ1-2, with a weak D call TRBD1 (5 bases). Germline V gene lookup returns CDR1 SGHRS and CDR2 YFSETQ. This CDR3 comprises 12 residues. Between the trimmed V and J ends, which lost 3 bases and 4 bases, there was a span of 7 bases. CDR3 sequence (DNA): TGCGCCAGCAGCTCCGACAGCTATGGCTACACCTTC. This translates into CASSSDSYGYTF.

The rearrangement joins TRBV6-1 to TRBJ2-1, with 8 bases identical to TRBD1. V lost 5 bases to trimming and J lost 5 bases; unmatched junction nucleotides: 5. The CDR3 spans 14 residues. The germline V gene has CDR1 MNHNS and CDR2 SASEGT. The DNA of the CDR3 is TGTGCCAGCAGTACGATGACAGGGGACAATGAGCAGTTCTTC. It is translated as CASSTMTGDNEQFF.

The J gene is TRBJ1-2, the V gene TRBV7-9; the D is unclear. This CDR3 is 13 amino acids long. Germline values: CDR1 SEHNR, CDR2 FQNEAQ (reference sequence). V lost 3 bases, J lost 4 bases, and 9 bases lay in between. CDR3 residues: CASSLGQFYGYTF. As DNA, the CDR3 is TGTGCCAGCAGCTTGGGTCAATTCTATGGCTACACCTTC.

This clonotype was detected once. This chain uses TRBV5-8 with TRBJ1-5, with TRBD1 as a possible D gene (6 bases). The CDR3 is 14 amino acids. Trimming cost V 2 bases and J 3 bases, with 9 bases left between them. Germline assignment: CDR1 SGHTS and CDR2 YDEGEE. The CDR3 reads CASSFRGINQPQHF. CDR3 in DNA: TGTGCCAGCAGCTTCAGGGGCATCAATCAGCCCCAGCATTTT. Full variable domain (missing parts from reference TRBV5-8 and TRBJ1-5): EAGVTQSPTHLIKTRGQQATLRCSPISGHTSVYWYQQALGLGLQFLLWYDEGEERNRGNFPPRFSGRQFPNYSSELNVNALELEDSALYLCASSFRGINQPQHFGDGTRLSIL.

This chain uses TRBV19 with TRBJ2-2; D is unclear. The CDR3 consists of 12 residues. The V end lost 4 bases, the J end lost 2 bases, and 2 bases lay between the germline ends. CDR1 LNHDA and CDR2 SQIVND come from the germline V gene (reference sequence). The CDR3 coding sequence is TGTGCCAGTAGTACCAACACCGGGGAGCTGTTTTTT. Protein sequence: CASSTNTGELFF.

The chain is built from TRBV7-2 and TRBJ2-2; unclear D gene. Germline values: CDR1 SGHTA, CDR2 FQGNSA. The CDR3 contains 14 residues. V dropped 3 bases and J dropped 4 bases, with 9 bases sitting between them. The CDR3 sequence: CASSFRKGTGELFF. The DNA for the CDR3 is TGTGCCAGCAGCTTTAGGAAGGGCACCGGGGAGCTGTTTTTT.

The V gene is TRBV7-2, the J gene TRBJ1-1; D gene ambiguous. The CDR3 has 14 amino acids. V was shortened by 4 bases and J by 7 bases, with 16 bases between the two germline ends. Germline CDR1 SGHTA, CDR2 FQGNSA. CDR3 nucleotides: TGTGCCAGCAGCTCCAATTCGGGGAGAGGTGAAGCTTTCTTT. This encodes CASSSNSGRGEAFF.

The V call is TRBV6-5, the J call TRBJ1-5; no firm D call. The V end lost 2 bases, the J end lost 2 bases, and 16 bases lay between the germline ends. This CDR3 region has 17 residues. Germline CDR1 reads MNHEY; CDR2 reads SVGAGI. CDR3 nucleotide sequence: TGTGCCAGCAGTTACGGCCGGTCGGGGAGAGGCAATCAGCCCCAGCATTTT. This translates into CASSYGRSGRGNQPQHF.

This chain connects TRBV6-2 or TRBV6-3 to TRBJ1-2; perhaps TRBD1 as D (5 bases). Trimming cost V 7 bases and J 6 bases, with 9 bases left between them. The CDR3 sequence is 11 residues long. Germline CDR1 MNHEY, CDR2 SVGEGT. CDR3 coding DNA: TGTGCCAGCAAAGACAGCCATGGCTACACCTTC. Protein: CASKDSHGYTF.

V usage is TRBV7-2 and J usage is TRBJ2-7; TRBD1 might be the D (6 bases). V gave up 5 bases and J gave up 6 bases, with 17 bases separating them. Germline lookup yields CDR1 SGHTA and CDR2 FQGNSA. This CDR3 has 14 amino acids. CDR3 nucleotide sequence: TGTGCCAGCAGCGAGGGACATAGACTCCTCGAGCAGTACTTC. Translating gives CASSEGHRLLEQYF.

The chain uses TRBV4-2 and TRBJ2-3; perhaps TRBD2 as D (7 bases). V was pared by 0 bases and J by 5 bases, with 18 bases between. This CDR3 spans 17 amino acids. Germline V lookup: CDR1 LGHNA, CDR2 YNFKEQ. In nucleotides, the CDR3 is TGTGCCAGCAGCCAAGATACAGGGAGGGGGTTGGGAGATACGCAGTATTTT. It encodes CASSQDTGRGLGDTQYF.

This sequence joins TRBV20-1 and TRBJ1-1; the match to TRBD1 covers 10 bases. CDR3 length: 16 residues. V was pared by 5 bases and J by 2 bases, with 11 bases of the junction left unmatched. CDR1 and CDR2 from the germline V gene are DFQATT and SNEGSKA (reference sequence). CDR3 loop: CSAQARDRGRNTEAFF. CDR3 DNA: TGCAGTGCTCAGGCCCGCGACAGGGGGCGAAACACTGAAGCTTTCTTT.